This TCR beta chain is drawn from a study of blood T cell repertoires in COVID-19 (dated by TCRdb to 2018 to 2020). Background for the entire study: Collaborator samples came from the United States, Italy and Spain and covered acute and convalescent phases of COVID-19. The dataset comprised deeply sampled blood TCRbeta repertoires from subjects exposed to, actively infected with, or recovered from COVID-19. The repertoires were made available in a free public database intended to serve as a resource for research on the immune response to SARS-CoV-2. Samples were obtained from the ongoing ImmuneRACE study (first 160 participants) and from about 1,300 subjects provided by 6 global collaborators. HLA class I and class II types, where available, came from metadata supplied by the sample provider rather than from assay-based typing. Nearly every sample came with metadata listing a de-identified subject ID, COVID-19 status, age in years and sex. The material from the prospective study consisted of cDNA or gDNA derived from T cells, B-cell-depleted T cells, or PBMCs. Study-wide findings and limitations: The quantity of clinical and demographic metadata differed by source and by participant and was supplied without curation.

Points on this clone: This receptor's antigen is unknown. No base quality information exists; no much larger clone differs at one position.

Collaborating institutions collected whole blood in K2EDTA tubes following their own protocols. For TCRbeta analysis, collaborator samples were shipped as frozen whole blood, as isolated PBMCs, or as DNA extracted from either sample type. Per the germline V gene, MNHEY is the CDR1 and SVGEGT is the CDR2. V is cut back by 2 bases and J by 7 bases, with 8 bases in the junction unmatched. Including cysteine and phenylalanine, the CDR3 has 14 amino acids. Of all the DNA, just the CDR3 is kept, 42 bases in frame from base 1. The immunoSEQ Assay, a bias-controlled multiplex PCR, was used to amplify TCRbeta CDR3 regions from genomic DNA. On the study's bioinformatics: Nucleated cell counts per sample were estimated from amplification of reference gene primers within the assay. Sequence reads were collapsed and filtered to measure the absolute abundance of every unique TCRbeta CDR3 rearrangement. Productive Simpson clonality was computed per sample as the square root of Simpson's diversity index over productive rearrangements. The clones in this table, taken by TCRdb from immuneACCESS, are in-frame only. Not every clone is retained; where verified, under half of the shortfall comes from an unresolved V gene, and the cause of the rest is unknown. The DNA gave D and trimming, while V, J and clone size come from that table. The sample table holds about 160,000 clones, of which roughly 80% were seen once. About 3% of the sample is in the top ten clones.

Input material: peripheral blood. The sequence derives from a man aged 65 to 85 with acute or convalescent COVID-19. Recombination connected TRBV6-2 or TRBV6-3 to TRBJ2-7, with 7 middle bases fitting TRBD1. The CDR3: CASSYVQGYGEQYF. The DNA is as follows: TGTGCCAGCAGTTACGTACAGGGGTATGGTGAGCAGTACTTC.